This T cell receptor beta chain was sequenced during a study of T cell responses to AZD1222 COVID-19 vaccine. About the research overall: Pooled together were second doses at about 4 or about 12 weeks.

Method: immunoSEQ multiplex PCR; TCRdb's copy keeps in-frame clones and lacks some. The sample yields around 100,000 clones, roughly 89% seen once. The CDR3 has 14 amino acids. J was trimmed by 2 bases and V by 2 bases; bases with no gene match: 3. CDR1 is KGHSH, CDR2 LQKENI, per germline. Study-level points and caveats: Once two AZD1222 doses were given, Spike-specific TCR breadth and depth went up.

On this clone: Its antigen is not known.

The chain carries TRBV18 and TRBJ2-7; 7 bases are shared with TRBD1. The sample was peripheral blood, taken on day 0 of AZD1222 vaccination. The receptor was derived from an adult in good health. The CDR3 nucleotides are TGTGCCAGCTCACCAGGGGGACAGCCCTACGAGCAGTACTTC. This codes for CASSPGGQPYEQYF.